The clone carrying this T cell receptor (beta chain) has a handful of counts. Its antigen is unidentified. The data were obtained in a study of regulatory T cells in long-lasting Graves disease. About the research overall: Antithyroid drugs had been taken by newly diagnosed Graves' patients for under 3 months.

There are 14 residues in the CDR3. The J segment lost 0 bases and the V segment lost 8 bases, leaving 2 bases of the junction unmatched. The V gene's germline CDR1 is KGHDR and CDR2 SFDVKD. Time point of the sample: newly diagnosed GD, antithyroid drugs for less than 3 months. PBMC-extracted RNA yielded the TCR library. In building TCR beta libraries, iRepertoire HTBI primers were used together with Arm-PCR of CDR3 regions. Using its own MiXCR run on the multiplex PCR reads, TCRdb lists one record per CDR3 protein. The table lists roughly 410,000 distinct CDR3 sequences, about 15% of them singletons. Findings of the study overall: Less diverse TCR repertoires were seen in persistent Graves' patients than in newly diagnosed ones.

The sample was also linked to a second study, of T cells in Graves' hyperthyroidism and ophthalmopathy.

V is TRBV24-1 and J is TRBJ2-2; 7 positions match TRBD1. This material consisted of peripheral blood mononuclear cells (PBMCs), taken at new diagnosis, from a patient treated with antithyroid drugs. The source is a woman in her thirties or forties with Graves disease. In nucleotides, the CDR3 is TGTGCCACCAAAGGGGGCGCGAACACCGGGGAGCTGTTTTTT. Amino acids: CATKGGANTGELFF.